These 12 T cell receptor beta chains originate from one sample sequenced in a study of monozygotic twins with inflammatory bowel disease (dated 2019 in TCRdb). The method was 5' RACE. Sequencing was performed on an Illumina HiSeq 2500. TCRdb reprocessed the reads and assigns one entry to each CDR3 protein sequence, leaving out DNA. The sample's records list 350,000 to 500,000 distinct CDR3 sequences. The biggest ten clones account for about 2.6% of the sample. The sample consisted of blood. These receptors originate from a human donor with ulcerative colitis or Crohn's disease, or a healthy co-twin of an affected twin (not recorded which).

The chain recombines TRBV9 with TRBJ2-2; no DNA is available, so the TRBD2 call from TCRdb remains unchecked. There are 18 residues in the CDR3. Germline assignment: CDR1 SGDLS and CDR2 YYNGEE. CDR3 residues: CASSPGLAGLTNTGELFF.

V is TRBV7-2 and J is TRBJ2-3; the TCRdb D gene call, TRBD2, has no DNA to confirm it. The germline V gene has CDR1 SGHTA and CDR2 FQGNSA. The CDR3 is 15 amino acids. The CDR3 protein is CASSLIAGGGDTQYF.

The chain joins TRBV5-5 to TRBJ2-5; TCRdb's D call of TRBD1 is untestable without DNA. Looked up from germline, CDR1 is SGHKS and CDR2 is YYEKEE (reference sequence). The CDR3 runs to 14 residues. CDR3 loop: CASSNRQDGETQYF.

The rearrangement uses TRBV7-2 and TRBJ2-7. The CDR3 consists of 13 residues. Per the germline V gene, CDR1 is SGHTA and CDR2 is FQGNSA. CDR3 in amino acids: CASSPLTSYDQYF.

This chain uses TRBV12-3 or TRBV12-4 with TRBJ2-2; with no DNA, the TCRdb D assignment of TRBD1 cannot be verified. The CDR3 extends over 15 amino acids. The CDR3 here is CASSLLGVGTGELFF.

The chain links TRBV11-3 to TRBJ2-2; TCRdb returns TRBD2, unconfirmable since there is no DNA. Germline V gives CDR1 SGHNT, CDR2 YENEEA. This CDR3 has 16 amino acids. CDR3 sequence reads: CASSTRTSGSTGGLFF.

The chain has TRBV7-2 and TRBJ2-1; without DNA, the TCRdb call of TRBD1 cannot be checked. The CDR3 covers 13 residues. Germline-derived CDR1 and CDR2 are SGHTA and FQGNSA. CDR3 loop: CASSPGWANEQFF. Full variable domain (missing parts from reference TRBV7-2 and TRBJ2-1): GAGVSQSPSNKVTEKGKDVELRCDPISGHTALYWYRQSLGQGLEFLIYFQGNSAPDKSGLPSDRFSAERTGGSVSTLTIQRTQQEDSAVYLCASSPGWANEQFFGPGTRLTVL.

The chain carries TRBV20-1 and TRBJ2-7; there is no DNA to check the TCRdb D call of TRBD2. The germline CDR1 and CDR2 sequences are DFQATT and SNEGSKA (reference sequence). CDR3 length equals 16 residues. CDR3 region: CSASLFGLAGSYEQYF.

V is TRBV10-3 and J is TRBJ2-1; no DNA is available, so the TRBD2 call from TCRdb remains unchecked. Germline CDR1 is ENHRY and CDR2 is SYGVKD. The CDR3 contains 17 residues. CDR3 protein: CAISEGLAGGTYNEQFF.

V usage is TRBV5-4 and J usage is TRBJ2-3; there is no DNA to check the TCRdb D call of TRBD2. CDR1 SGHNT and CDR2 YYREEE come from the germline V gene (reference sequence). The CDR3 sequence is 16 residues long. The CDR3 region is CASSVQEPYSTDTQYF.

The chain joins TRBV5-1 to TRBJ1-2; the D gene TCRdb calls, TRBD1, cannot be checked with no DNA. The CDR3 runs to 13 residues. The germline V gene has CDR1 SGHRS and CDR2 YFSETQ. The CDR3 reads CASSLEWGAGYTF.

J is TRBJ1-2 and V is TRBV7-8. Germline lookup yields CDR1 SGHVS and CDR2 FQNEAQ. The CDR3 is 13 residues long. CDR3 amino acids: CASSPERVYGYTF.